This T cell receptor beta chain stems from a study of cytomegalovirus exposure and HLA in healthy donors. Findings of the study overall: The Asian-associated ancestry cluster reportedly had fewer N-insertions than the approximately 650-donor mean in a later analysis. Rarity held for most TCR sequences, but there were some public TCRs that occurred in many donors.

The CDR3 consists of 13 residues. The V gene's germline CDR1 is SGHNT and CDR2 YENEEA. Between the trimmed V and J ends, which lost 5 bases and 7 bases, there was a span of 15 bases. Primers for the PCR totalled 60 Vbeta and 13 Jbeta. Generated by immunoSEQ multiplex PCR, the TCRdb table keeps only in-frame clones and is missing some. Of about 150,000 clones in the sample, roughly 77% were seen once. A remark on this clone: Its specificity is not known.

For the donor in question, CMV serostatus went unrecorded. The rearrangement uses TRBV11-3 and TRBJ2-7; D is perhaps TRBD2 (5 bases). The TCR sequence derives from a human donor in good health. The material sequenced was PBMCs. As DNA, the CDR3 is TGTGCCAGCAGCCCTGGACTCGGTGGGGAGCAGTACTTC. It is translated as CASSPGLGGEQYF.